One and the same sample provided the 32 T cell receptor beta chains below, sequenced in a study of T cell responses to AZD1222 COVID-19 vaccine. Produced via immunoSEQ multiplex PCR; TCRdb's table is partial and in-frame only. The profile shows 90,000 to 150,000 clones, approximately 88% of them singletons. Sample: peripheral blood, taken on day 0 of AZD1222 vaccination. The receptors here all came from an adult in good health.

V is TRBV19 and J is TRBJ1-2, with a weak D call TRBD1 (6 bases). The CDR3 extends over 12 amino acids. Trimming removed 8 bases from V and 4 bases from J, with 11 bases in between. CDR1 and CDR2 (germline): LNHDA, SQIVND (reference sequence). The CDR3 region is CASSYRAYGYTF. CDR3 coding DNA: TGTGCCAGTTCTTACAGGGCCTATGGCTACACCTTC.

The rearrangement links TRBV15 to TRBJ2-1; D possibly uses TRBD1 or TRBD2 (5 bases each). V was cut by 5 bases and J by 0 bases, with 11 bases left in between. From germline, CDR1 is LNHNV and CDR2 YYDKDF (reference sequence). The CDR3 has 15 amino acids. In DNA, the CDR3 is TGTGCCACCAGCCTGAGAGGGGTCTCCTACAATGAGCAGTTCTTC. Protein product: CATSLRGVSYNEQFF. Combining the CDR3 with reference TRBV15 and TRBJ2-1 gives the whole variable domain DAMVIQNPRYQVTQFGKPVTLSCSQTLNHNVMYWYQQKSSQAPKLLFHYYDKDFNNEADTPDNFQSRRPNTSFCFLDIRSPGLGDTAMYLCATSLRGVSYNEQFFGPGTRLTVL.

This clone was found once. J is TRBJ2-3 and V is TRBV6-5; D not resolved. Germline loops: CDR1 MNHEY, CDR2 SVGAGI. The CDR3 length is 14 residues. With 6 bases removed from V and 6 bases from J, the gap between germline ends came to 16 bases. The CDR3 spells CASRPILAVDTQYF. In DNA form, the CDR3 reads TGTGCCAGCAGACCTATCTTAGCTGTCGATACGCAGTATTTT.

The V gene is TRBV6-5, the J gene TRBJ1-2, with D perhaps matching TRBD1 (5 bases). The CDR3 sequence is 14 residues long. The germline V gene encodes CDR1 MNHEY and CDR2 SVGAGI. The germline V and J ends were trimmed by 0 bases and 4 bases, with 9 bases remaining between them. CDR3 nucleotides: TGTGCCAGCAGTTACTCTTCAGGGCGCTATGGCTACACCTTC. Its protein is CASSYSSGRYGYTF.

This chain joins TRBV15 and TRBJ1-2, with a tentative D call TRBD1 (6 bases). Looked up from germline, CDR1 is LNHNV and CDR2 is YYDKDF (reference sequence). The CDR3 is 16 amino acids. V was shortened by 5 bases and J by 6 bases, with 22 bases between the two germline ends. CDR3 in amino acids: CATSRGAATERNGYTF. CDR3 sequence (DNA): TGTGCCACCAGCCGGGGGGCCGCCACCGAACGGAATGGCTACACCTTC.

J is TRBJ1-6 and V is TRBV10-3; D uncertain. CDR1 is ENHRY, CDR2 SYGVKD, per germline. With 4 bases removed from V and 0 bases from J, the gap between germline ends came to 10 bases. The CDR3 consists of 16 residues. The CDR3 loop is CAISVQQNSYNSPLHF. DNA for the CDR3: TGTGCCATCAGTGTCCAGCAAAACTCCTATAATTCACCCCTCCACTTT.

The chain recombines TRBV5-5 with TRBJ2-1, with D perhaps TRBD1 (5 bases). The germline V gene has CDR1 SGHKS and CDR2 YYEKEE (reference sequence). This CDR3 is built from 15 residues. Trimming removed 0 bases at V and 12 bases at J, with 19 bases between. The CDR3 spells CASSLDRTVIRGQFF. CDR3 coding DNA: TGTGCCAGCAGCTTGGACAGGACCGTTATCCGTGGGCAGTTCTTC.

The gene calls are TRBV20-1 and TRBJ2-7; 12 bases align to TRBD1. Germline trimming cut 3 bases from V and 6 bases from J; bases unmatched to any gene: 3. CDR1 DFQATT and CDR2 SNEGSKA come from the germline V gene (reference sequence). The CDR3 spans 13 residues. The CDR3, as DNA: TGCAGTGCTAGTCGGGACAGGGGGCGCGAGCAGTACTTC. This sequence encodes CSASRDRGREQYF.

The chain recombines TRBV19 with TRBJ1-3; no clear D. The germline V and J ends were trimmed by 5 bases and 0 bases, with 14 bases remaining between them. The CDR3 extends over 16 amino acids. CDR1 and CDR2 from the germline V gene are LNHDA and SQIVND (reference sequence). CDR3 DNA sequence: TGTGCCAGTAGTTTAATGTTAAAAACCTCTGGAAACACCATATATTTT. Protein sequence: CASSLMLKTSGNTIYF.

CDR3 sequence reads: CASSPLGTGNTEAFF. CDR3 sequence (DNA): TGTGCCAGCAGTCCCCTAGGGACAGGGAACACTGAAGCTTTCTTT. The J gene is TRBJ1-1, the V gene TRBV27; 8 positions agree with TRBD1. Germline assignment: CDR1 MNHEY and CDR2 SMNVEV (reference sequence). The CDR3 is 15 residues long. Losses at the gene ends were 5 bases for V and 1 base for J; bases not matched to a gene: 6.

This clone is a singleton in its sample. CDR3 amino acids: CASRGGKRAFF. The CDR3 bases are TGTGCCAGTCGGGGAGGGAAGCGGGCTTTCTTT. This rearrangement joins TRBV21-1 to TRBJ1-1. TRBV21-1 is termed a pseudogene. This CDR3 is 11 amino acids long.

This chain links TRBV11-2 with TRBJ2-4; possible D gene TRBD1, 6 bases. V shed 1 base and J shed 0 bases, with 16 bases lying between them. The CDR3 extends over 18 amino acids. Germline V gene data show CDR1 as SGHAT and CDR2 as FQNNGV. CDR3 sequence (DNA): TGTGCCAGCAGCTTAGTCCCCGGGGCGACAGGAGCCAAAAACATTCAGTACTTC. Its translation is CASSLVPGATGAKNIQYF.

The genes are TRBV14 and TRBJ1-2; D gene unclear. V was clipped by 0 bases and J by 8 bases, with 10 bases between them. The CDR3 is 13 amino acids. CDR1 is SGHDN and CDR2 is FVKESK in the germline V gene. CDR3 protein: CASSQDGRFGYTF. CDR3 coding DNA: TGTGCCAGCAGCCAAGACGGCCGTTTCGGCTACACCTTC.

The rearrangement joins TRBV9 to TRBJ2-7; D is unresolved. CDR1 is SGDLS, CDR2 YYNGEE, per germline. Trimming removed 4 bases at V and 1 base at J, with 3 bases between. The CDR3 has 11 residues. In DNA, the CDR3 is TGTGCCAGCAGCCCATCCTACGAGCAGTACTTC. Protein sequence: CASSPSYEQYF.

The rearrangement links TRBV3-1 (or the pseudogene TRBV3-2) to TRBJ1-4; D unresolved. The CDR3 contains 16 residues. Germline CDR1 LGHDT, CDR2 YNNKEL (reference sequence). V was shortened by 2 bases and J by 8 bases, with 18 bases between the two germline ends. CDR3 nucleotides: TGTGCCAGCAGCCAAACATCCGGGCCCTGGGGAGAAAAACTGTTTTTT. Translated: CASSQTSGPWGEKLFF.

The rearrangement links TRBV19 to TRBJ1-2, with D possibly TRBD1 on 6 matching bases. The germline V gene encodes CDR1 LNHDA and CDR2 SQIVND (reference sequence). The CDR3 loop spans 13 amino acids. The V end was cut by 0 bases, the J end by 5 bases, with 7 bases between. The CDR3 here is CASSIDRGYGYTF. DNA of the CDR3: TGTGCCAGTAGTATAGACAGGGGATATGGCTACACCTTC.

CDR3 in DNA: TGTGCTAGTGGTCCACAGGGGAAGAACACTGAAGCTTTCTTT. Translated, it gives CASGPQGKNTEAFF. The chain couples TRBV12-5 to TRBJ1-1; 7 bases map to TRBD1. CDR1 is LGHNT, CDR2 FRNRAP, per germline. CDR3 length: 14 residues. J lost 1 base, V lost 5 bases, and 4 bases had no gene match. Combining the CDR3 with reference TRBV12-5 and TRBJ1-1 gives the whole variable domain DARVTQTPRHKVTEMGQEVTMRCQPILGHNTVFWYRQTMMQGLELLAYFRNRAPLDDSGMPKDRFSAEMPDATLATLKIQPSEPRDSAVYFCASGPQGKNTEAFFGQGTRLTVV.

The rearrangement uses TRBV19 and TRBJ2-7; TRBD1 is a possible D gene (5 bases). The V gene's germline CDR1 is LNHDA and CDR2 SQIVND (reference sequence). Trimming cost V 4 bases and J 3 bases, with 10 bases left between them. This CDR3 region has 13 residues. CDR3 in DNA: TGTGCCAGTAGTACCACAGGAGACTACGAGCAGTACTTC. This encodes CASSTTGDYEQYF.

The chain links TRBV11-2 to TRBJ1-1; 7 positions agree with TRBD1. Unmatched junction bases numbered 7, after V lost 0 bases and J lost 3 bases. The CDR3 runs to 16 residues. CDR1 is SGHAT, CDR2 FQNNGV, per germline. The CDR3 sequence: CASSLEDRYVYTEAFF. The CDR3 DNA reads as TGTGCCAGCAGCTTAGAGGACAGGTACGTCTACACTGAAGCTTTCTTT. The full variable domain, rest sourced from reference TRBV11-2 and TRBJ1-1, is EAGVAQSPRYKIIEKRQSVAFWCNPISGHATLYWYQQILGQGPKLLIQFQNNGVVDDSQLPKDRFSAERLKGVDSTLKIQPAKLEDSAVYLCASSLEDRYVYTEAFFGQGTRLTVV.

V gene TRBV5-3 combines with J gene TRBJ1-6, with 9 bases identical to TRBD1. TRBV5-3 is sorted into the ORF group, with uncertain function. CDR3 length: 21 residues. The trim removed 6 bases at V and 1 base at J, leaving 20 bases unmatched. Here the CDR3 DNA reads TGTGCCAGAAACGGTACCCGGGACAGGGTTTCGGTCCATTCCTATAATTCACCCCTCCACTTT. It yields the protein CARNGTRDRVSVHSYNSPLHF.

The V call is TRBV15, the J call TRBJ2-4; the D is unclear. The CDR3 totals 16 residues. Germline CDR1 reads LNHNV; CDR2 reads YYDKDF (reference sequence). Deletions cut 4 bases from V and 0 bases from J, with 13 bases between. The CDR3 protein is CATSTPLSLAKNIQYF. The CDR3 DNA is TGTGCCACCAGCACCCCACTCAGCTTAGCCAAAAACATTCAGTACTTC.

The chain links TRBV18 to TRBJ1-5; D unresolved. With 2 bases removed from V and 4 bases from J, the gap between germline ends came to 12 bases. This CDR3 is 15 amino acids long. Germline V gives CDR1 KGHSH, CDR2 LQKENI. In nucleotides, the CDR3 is TGTGCCAGCTCACCAAGGCCGGGAGCAAATCAGCCCCAGCATTTT. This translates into CASSPRPGANQPQHF.

The CDR3 region is CASRDGTGASPLHF. In DNA, the CDR3 is TGTGCCAGCAGGGACGGGACGGGCGCTTCACCCCTCCACTTT. The gene calls are TRBV3-1 (or the pseudogene TRBV3-2) and TRBJ1-6; D may be TRBD1 (5 bases). Trimming pared 6 bases from V and 9 bases from J, leaving 15 bases between. This CDR3 region has 14 residues. CDR1 is LGHDT and CDR2 is YNNKEL in the germline V gene (reference sequence).

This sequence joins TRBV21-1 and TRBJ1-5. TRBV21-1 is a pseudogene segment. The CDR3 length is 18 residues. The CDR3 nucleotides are TGTGCCAGCAGCAATCCCTCGGGGGGCTTGAGAAGCAATCAGCCCCAGCATTTT. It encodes CASSNPSGGLRSNQPQHF.

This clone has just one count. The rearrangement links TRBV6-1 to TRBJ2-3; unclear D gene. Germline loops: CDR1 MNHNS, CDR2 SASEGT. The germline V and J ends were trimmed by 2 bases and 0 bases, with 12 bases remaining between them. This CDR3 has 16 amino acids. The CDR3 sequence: CASSESFIPSTDTQYF. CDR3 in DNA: TGTGCCAGCAGTGAATCCTTCATACCTAGCACAGATACGCAGTATTTT.

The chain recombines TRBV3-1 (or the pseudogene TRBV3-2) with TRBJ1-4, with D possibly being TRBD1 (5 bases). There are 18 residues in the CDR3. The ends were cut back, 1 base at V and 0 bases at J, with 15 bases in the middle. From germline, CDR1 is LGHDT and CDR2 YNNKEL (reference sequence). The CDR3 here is CASSQGVAGTATNEKLFF. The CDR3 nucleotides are TGTGCCAGCAGCCAAGGGGTGGCAGGGACTGCAACTAATGAAAAACTGTTTTTT.

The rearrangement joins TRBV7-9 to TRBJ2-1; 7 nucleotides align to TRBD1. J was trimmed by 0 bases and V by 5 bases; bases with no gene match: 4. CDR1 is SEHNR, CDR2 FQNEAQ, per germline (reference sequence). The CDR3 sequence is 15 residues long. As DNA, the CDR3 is TGTGCCAGCAGCCCCACAGGGGTCTCCTACAATGAGCAGTTCTTC. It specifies CASSPTGVSYNEQFF.

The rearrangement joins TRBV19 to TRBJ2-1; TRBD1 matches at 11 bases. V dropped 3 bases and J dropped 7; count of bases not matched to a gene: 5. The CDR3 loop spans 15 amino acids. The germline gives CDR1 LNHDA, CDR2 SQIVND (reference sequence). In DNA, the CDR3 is TGTGCCAGTAGTATTTTTGGACAGGGGGCGAATGAGCAGTTCTTC. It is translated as CASSIFGQGANEQFF.

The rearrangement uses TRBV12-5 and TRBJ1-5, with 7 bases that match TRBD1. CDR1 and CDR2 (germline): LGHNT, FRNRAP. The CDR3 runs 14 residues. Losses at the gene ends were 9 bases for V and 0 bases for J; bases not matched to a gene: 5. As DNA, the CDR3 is TGTGCTAGCTCGACAGGGAGTAGCAATCAGCCCCAGCATTTT. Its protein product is CASSTGSSNQPQHF. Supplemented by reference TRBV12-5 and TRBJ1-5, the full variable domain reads DARVTQTPRHKVTEMGQEVTMRCQPILGHNTVFWYRQTMMQGLELLAYFRNRAPLDDSGMPKDRFSAEMPDATLATLKIQPSEPRDSAVYFCASSTGSSNQPQHFGDGTRLSIL.

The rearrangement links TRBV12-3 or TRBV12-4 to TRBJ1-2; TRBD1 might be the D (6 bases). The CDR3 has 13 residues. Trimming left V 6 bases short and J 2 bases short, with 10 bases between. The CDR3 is CASRQGTNYGYTF. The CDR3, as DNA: TGTGCCAGCAGACAGGGTACGAACTATGGCTACACCTTC.

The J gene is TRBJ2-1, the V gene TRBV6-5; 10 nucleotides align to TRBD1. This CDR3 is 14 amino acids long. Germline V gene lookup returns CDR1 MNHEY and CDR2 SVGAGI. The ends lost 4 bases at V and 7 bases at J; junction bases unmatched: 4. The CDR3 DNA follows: TGTGCCAGCAGTTCGACAGGGGGCGGGAATGAGCAGTTCTTC. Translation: CASSSTGGGNEQFF.

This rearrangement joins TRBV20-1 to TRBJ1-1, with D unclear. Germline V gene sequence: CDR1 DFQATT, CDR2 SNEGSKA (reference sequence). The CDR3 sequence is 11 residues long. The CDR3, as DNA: TGCAGGGTCGAGCGGGGCACTGAAGCTTTCTTT. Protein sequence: CRVERGTEAFF.